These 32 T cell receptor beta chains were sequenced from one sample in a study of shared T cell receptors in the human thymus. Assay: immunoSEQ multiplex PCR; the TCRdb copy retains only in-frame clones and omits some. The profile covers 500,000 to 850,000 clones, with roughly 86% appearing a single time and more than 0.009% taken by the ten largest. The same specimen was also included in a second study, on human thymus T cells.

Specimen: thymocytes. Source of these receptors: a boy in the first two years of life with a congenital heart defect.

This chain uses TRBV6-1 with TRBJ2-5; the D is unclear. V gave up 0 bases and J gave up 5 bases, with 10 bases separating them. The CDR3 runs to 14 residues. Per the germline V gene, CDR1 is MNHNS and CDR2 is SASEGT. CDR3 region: CASSEALRKETQYF. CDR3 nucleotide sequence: TGTGCCAGCAGTGAAGCTCTGAGGAAGGAGACCCAGTACTTC.

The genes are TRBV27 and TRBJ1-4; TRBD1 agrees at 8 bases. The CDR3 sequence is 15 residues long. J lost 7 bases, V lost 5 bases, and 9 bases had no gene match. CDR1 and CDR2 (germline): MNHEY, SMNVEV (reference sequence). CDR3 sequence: CASSGLPGGSEKLFF. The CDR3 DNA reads TGTGCCAGCAGTGGACTTCCAGGGGGCAGTGAAAAACTGTTTTTT.

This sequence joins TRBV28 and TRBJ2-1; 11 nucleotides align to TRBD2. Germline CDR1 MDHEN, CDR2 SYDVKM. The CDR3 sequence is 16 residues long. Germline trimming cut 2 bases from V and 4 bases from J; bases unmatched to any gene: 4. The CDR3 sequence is CASSLPLAGGYNEQFF. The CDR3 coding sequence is TGTGCCAGCAGTTTACCATTAGCGGGAGGGTACAATGAGCAGTTCTTC.

The CDR3 here is CASSLVPGQGSNTEAFF. The CDR3 DNA reads TGTGCCAGCAGCTTAGTCCCGGGACAGGGGTCGAACACTGAAGCTTTCTTT. This chain joins TRBV5-5 and TRBJ1-1, with 10 bases aligning to TRBD1. V trimming: 2 bases; J trimming: 1 base; junction bases outside the gene matches: 8. The CDR3 runs 17 residues. CDR1 is SGHKS and CDR2 is YYEKEE in the germline V gene (reference sequence).

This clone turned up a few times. The CDR3 sequence: CASSPIGATSGYEQFF. CDR3 nucleotides: TGCGCCAGCAGCCCGATCGGCGCGACTAGCGGGTATGAGCAGTTCTTC. The chain joins TRBV4-3 to TRBJ2-1; 10 bases agree with TRBD2. V dropped 4 bases and J dropped 8; count of bases not matched to a gene: 11. This CDR3 region has 16 residues. CDR1 LGHNA and CDR2 YSLEER come from the germline V gene.

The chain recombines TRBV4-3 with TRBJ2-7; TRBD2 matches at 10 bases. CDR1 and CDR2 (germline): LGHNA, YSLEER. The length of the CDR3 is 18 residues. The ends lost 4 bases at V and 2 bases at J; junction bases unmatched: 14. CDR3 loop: CASSLRLAGGKGAYEQYF. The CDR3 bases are TGCGCCAGCAGCCTAAGACTAGCGGGCGGGAAGGGTGCCTACGAGCAGTACTTC.

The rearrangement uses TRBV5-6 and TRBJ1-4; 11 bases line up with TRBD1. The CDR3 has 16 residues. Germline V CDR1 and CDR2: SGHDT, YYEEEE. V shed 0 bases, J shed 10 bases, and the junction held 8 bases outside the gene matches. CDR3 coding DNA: TGTGCCAGCAGCTTGGCACGGGGACAGGGGGAGGGAAAACTGTTTTTT. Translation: CASSLARGQGEGKLFF. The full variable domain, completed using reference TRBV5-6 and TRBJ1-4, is DAGVTQSPTHLIKTRGQQVTLRCSPKSGHDTVSWYQQALGQGPQFIFQYYEEEERQRGNFPDRFSGHQFPNYSSELNVNALLLGDSALYLCASSLARGQGEGKLFFGSGTQLSVL.

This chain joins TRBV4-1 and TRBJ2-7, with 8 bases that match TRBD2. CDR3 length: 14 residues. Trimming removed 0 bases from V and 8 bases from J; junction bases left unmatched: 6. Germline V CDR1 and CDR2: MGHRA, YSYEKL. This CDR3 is CASSQDGRAGKQYF. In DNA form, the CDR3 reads TGCGCCAGCAGCCAAGACGGGAGGGCGGGGAAGCAGTACTTC.

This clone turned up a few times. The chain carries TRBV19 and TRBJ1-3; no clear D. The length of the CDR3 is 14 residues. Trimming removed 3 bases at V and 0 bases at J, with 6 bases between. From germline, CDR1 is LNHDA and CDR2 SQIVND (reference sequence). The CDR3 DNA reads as TGTGCCAGTAGTATCGTTCTCTCTGGAAACACCATATATTTT. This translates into CASSIVLSGNTIYF.

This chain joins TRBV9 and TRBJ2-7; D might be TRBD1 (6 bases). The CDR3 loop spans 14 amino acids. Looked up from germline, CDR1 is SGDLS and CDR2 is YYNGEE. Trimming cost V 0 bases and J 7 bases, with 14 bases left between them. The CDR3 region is CASSVAWDQGEQYF. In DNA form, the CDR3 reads TGTGCCAGCAGCGTAGCGTGGGACCAGGGGGAGCAGTACTTC.

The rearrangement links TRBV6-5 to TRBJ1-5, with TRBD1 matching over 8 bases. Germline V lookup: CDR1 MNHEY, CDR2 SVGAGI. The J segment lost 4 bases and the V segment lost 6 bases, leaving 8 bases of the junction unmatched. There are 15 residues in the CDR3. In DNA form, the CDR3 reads TGTGCCAGCAGCGCGACAGGGGAGCTTAATCAGCCCCAGCATTTT. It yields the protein CASSATGELNQPQHF.

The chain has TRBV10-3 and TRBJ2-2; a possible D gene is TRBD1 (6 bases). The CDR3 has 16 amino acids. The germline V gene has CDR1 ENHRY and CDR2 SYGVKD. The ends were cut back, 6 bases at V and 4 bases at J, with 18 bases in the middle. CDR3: CAIRVVDRTSTGELFF. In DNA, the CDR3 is TGTGCCATCAGGGTTGTTGACAGGACAAGCACCGGGGAGCTGTTTTTT.

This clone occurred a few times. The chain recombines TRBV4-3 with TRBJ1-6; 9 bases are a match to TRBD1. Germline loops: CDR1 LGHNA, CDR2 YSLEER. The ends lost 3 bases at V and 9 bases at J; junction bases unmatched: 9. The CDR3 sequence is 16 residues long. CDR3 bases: TGCGCCAGCAGCCACCATGAGACGGACAGGGGTTCACCCCTCCACTTT. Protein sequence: CASSHHETDRGSPLHF.

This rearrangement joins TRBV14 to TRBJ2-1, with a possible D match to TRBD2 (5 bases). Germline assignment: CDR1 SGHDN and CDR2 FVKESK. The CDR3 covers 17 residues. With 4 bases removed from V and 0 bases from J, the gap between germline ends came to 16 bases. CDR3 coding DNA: TGTGCCAGCAGCCCCGACCGGGGTCCCAGCTCCTACAATGAGCAGTTCTTC. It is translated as CASSPDRGPSSYNEQFF.

CDR3 sequence (DNA): TGTGCCAGTAGTATACCTCTGGGCAGCCCTAAGAGCAATCAGCCCCAGCATTTT. As protein: CASSIPLGSPKSNQPQHF. V usage is TRBV19 and J usage is TRBJ1-5; D remains unclear. CDR1 is LNHDA, CDR2 SQIVND, per germline (reference sequence). V shed 2 bases and J shed 1 base, with 18 bases lying between them. The CDR3 extends over 18 amino acids.

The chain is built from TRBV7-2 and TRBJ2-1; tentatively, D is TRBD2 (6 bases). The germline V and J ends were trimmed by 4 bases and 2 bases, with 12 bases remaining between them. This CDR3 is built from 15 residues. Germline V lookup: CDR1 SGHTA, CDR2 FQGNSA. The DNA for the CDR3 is TGTGCCAGCAGCTCGGTGGGGGGACCCTACAATGAGCAGTTCTTC. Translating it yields CASSSVGGPYNEQFF. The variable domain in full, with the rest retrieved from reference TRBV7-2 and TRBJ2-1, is GAGVSQSPSNKVTEKGKDVELRCDPISGHTALYWYRQSLGQGLEFLIYFQGNSAPDKSGLPSDRFSAERTGGSVSTLTIQRTQQEDSAVYLCASSSVGGPYNEQFFGPGTRLTVL.

Here the CDR3 reads CASTLRGGYLATQYF. The CDR3 nucleotides read TGTGCCAGCACCCTACGGGGGGGGTATCTAGCTACGCAGTATTTT. The chain is built from TRBV6-5 and TRBJ2-3, with 8 nucleotides matching TRBD2. The germline V gene has CDR1 MNHEY and CDR2 SVGAGI. Trimming took 7 bases from V and 8 from J; bases not matched to a gene: 14. There are 15 residues in the CDR3.

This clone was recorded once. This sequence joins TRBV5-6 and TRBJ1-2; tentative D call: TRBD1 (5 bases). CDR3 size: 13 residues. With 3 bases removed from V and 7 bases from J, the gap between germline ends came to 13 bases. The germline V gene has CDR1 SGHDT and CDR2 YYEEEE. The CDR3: CASSSAGGCGYTF. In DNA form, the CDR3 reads TGTGCCAGCAGCTCGGCGGGGGGATGTGGCTACACCTTC.

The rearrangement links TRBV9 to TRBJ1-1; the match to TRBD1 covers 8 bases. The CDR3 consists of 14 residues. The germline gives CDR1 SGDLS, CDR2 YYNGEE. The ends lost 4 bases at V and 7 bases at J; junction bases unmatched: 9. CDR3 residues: CASSKGGQESEAFF. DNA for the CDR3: TGTGCCAGCAGCAAAGGGGGACAGGAAAGTGAAGCTTTCTTT.

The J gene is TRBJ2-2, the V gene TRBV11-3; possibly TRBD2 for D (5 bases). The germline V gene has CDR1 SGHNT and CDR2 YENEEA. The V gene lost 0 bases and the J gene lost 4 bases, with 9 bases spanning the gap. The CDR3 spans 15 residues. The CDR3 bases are TGTGCCAGCAGCTTAGAGCCTAGCACCACCGGGGAGCTGTTTTTT. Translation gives CASSLEPSTTGELFF.

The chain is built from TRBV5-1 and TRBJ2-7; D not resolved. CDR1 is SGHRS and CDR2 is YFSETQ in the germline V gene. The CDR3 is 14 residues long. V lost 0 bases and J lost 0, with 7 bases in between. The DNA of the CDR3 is TGCGCCAGCAGCTTGGGCGAACGCTCCTACGAGCAGTACTTC. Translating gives CASSLGERSYEQYF. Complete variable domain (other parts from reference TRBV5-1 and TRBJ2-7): KAGVTQTPRYLIKTRGQQVTLSCSPISGHRSVSWYQQTPGQGLQFLFEYFSETQRNKGNFPGRFSGRQFSNSRSEMNVSTLELGDSALYLCASSLGERSYEQYFGPGTRLTVT.

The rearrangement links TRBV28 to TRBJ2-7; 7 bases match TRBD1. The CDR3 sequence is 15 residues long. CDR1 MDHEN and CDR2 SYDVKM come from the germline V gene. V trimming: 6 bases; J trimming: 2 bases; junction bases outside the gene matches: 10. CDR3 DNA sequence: TGTGCCAGCAGATCACCGACAGGGCTGGCCTACGAGCAGTACTTC. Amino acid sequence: CASRSPTGLAYEQYF.

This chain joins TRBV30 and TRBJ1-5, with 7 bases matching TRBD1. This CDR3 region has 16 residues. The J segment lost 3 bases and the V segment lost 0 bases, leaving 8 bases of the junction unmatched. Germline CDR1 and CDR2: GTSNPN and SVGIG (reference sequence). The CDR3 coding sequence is TGTGCCTGGAGTGTACGTTCCGGACAGGACAATCAGCCCCAGCATTTT. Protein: CAWSVRSGQDNQPQHF. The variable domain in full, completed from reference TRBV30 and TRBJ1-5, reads SQTIHQWPATLVQPVGSPLSLECTVEGTSNPNLYWYRQAAGRGLQLLFYSVGIGQISSEVPQNLSASRPQDRQFILSSKKLLLSDSGFYLCAWSVRSGQDNQPQHFGDGTRLSIL.

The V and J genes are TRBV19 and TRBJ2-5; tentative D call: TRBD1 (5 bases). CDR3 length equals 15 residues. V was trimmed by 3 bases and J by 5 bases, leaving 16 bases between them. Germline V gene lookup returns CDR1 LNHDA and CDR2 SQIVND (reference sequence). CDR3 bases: TGTGCCAGTAGTATTACGCTTCTGCCAGGGGAGACCCAGTACTTC. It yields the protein CASSITLLPGETQYF.

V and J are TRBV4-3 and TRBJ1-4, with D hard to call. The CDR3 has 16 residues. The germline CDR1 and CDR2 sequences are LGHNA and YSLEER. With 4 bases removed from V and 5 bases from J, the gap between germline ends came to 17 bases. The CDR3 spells CASSPAAGRKNEKLFF. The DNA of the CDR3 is TGCGCCAGCAGCCCCGCGGCGGGGAGGAAAAATGAAAAACTGTTTTTT.

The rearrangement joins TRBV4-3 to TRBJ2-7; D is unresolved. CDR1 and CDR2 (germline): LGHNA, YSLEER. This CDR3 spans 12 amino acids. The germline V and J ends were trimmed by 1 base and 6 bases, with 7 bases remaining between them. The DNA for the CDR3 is TGCGCCAGCAGCCAAGTCCCGGTCGAGCAGTACTTC. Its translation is CASSQVPVEQYF.

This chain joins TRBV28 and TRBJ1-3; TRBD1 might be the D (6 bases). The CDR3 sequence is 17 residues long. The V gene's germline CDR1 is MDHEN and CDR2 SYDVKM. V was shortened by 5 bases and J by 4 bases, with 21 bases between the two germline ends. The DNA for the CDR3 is TGTGCCAGCAGTCTCCCCTGGAAGGGGGTAGCGGGAAACACCATATATTTT. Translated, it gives CASSLPWKGVAGNTIYF.

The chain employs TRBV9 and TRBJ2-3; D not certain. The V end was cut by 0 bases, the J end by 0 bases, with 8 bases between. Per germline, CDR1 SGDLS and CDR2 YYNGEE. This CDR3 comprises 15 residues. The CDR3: CASSVESESTDTQYF. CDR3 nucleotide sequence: TGTGCCAGCAGCGTAGAAAGCGAAAGCACAGATACGCAGTATTTT.

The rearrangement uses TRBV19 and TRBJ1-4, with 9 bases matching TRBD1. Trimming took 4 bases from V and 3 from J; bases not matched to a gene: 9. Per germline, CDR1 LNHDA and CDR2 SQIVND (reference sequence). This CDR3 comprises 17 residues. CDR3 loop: CASSTSRDRVPNEKLFF. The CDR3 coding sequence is TGTGCCAGTAGTACGTCCCGGGACAGGGTTCCTAATGAAAAACTGTTTTTT.

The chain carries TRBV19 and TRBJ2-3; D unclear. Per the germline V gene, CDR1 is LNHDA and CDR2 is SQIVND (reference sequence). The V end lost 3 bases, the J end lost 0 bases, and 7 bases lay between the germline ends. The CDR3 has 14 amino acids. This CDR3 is CASSIIASTDTQYF. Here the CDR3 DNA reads TGTGCCAGTAGTATCATAGCTAGCACAGATACGCAGTATTTT.

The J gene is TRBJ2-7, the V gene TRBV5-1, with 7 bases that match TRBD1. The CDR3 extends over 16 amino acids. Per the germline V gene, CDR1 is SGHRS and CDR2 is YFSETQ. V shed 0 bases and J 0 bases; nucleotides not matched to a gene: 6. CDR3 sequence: CASSLGTGKSSYEQYF. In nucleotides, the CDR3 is TGCGCCAGCAGCTTGGGGACAGGAAAGAGCTCCTACGAGCAGTACTTC.

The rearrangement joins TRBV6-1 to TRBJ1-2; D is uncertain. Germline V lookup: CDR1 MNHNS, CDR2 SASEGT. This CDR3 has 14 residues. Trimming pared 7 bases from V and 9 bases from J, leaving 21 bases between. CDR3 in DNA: TGTGCCAGCATTATCCCTGGGCCCCTGGTGTGCTACACCTTC. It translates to CASIIPGPLVCYTF.